The clone carrying this TCR beta chain was seen a handful of times. This sample was included in a study of blood T cell repertoires in COVID-19. Background on the study: COVID-19 samples, acute and convalescent, were from the United States, Italy and Spain. T cells, B-cell-depleted T cells, or PBMCs provided the cDNA or gDNA that served as material.

The trim removed 5 bases at V and 1 base at J, leaving 5 bases unmatched. This CDR3 has 15 residues. The germline V gene encodes CDR1 SNHLY and CDR2 FYNNEI. In the original analysis: Amplification from reference gene primers served as the basis for estimated nucleated cell counts. Measured with immunoSEQ multiplex PCR; TCRdb has only the in-frame clones, and not every one. The V and J calls and clone size were taken over from that table, and D and trimming were inferred from the DNA. The sample records some 220,000 clones, almost 85% being singletons. The V gene is TRBV2, the J gene TRBJ1-5; 7 bases line up with TRBD1. The TCR was taken from a man aged 50-59 years with acute or convalescent COVID-19. The sample comprised peripheral blood. The CDR3 reads CASSRTGASNQPQHF. DNA of the CDR3: TGTGCCAGCAGTCGAACAGGGGCCAGCAATCAGCCCCAGCATTTT.